This TCR beta chain was profiled in a study of spatial heterogeneity in lung cancer. Time point defined: blood at routine non-recurrence follow-up after resection. MiXCR, applied by TCRdb to the 5' RACE reads, yields one record per CDR3 protein. The data hold about 70,000 distinct CDR3 sequences, with about 9.5% observed a single time. The V and J ends lost 1 base and 5 bases respectively, with 11 bases between them. Germline loops: CDR1 DFQATT, CDR2 SNEGSKA (reference sequence). The CDR3 consists of 13 residues. This clonotype was obtained from a female donor with early-stage non-small cell lung cancer. The sample in question was PBMCs, obtained at follow-up. The chain carries TRBV20-1 and TRBJ2-5, with D perhaps matching TRBD1 or TRBD2 (6 bases each). CDR3 nucleotides: TGCAGTGCTAGAGCCCCGGGGGCGGAGACCCAGTACTTC. Amino acids: CSARAPGAETQYF.